This record covers a single T cell receptor beta chain. Its antigen is not known. This entry is derived from a study of T cell responses to AZD1222 COVID-19 vaccine. Study outcomes and limitations: Repertoire samples came only from after the peak T cell response. At study baseline, merely six AZD1222 recipients were seropositive. Reportedly, nearly half of unique spike TCRs recognized epitopes outside B.1.351/B.1.1.7 mutations. Elevations in Spike-specific TCR breadth and depth followed administration of two AZD1222 doses.

The CDR3 totals 15 residues. The germline gives CDR1 SGHDT, CDR2 YYEEEE. Trimming shortened V by 0 bases and J by 0 bases, and 8 bases separated the two germline ends. Measured with immunoSEQ multiplex PCR; TCRdb has only the in-frame clones, and not every one. The table records under 200,000 clones, approximately 94% of them present only once. Here the sequenced sample was peripheral blood, taken on day 0 of AZD1222 vaccination. The rearrangement uses TRBV5-6 and TRBJ2-3; D is unresolved. The TCR sequence derives from an adult in good health. This CDR3 reads CASSLGPISTDTQYF. DNA for the CDR3: TGTGCCAGCAGCTTGGGACCAATTAGCACAGATACGCAGTATTTT.